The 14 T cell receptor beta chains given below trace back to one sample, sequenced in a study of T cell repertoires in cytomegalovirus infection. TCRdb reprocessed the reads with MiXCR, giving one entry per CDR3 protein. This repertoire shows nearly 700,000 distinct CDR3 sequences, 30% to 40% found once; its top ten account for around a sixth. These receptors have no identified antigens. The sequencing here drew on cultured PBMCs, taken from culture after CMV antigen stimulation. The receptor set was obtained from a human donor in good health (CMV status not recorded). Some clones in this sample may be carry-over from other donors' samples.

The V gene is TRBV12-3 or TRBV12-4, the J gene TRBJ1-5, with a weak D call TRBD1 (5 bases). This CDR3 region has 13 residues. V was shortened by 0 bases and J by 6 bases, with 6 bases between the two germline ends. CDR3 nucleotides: TGTGCCAGCAGTTTAGCAGGGGTTCAGCCCCAGCATTTT. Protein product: CASSLAGVQPQHF.

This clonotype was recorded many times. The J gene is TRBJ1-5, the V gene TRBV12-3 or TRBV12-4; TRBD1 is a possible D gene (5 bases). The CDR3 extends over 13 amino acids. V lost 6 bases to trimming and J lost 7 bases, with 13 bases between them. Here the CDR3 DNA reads TGTGCCAGCAGCCCCGAGGGGTTCCAGCCCCAGCATTTT. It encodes CASSPEGFQPQHF.

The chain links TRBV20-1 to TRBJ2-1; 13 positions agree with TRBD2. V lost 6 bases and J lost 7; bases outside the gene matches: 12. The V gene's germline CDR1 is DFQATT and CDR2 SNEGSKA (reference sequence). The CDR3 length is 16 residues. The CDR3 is CSAVHKLAGGRNEQFF. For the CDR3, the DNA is TGCAGTGCCGTCCACAAACTAGCGGGAGGGCGTAATGAGCAGTTCTTC.

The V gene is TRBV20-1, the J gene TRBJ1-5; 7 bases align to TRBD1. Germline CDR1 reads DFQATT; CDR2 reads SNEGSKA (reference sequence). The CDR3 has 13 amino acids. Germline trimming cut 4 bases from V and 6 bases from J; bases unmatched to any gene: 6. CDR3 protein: CSATTGEGQPQHF. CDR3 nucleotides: TGCAGTGCTACCACAGGGGAAGGTCAGCCCCAGCATTTT.

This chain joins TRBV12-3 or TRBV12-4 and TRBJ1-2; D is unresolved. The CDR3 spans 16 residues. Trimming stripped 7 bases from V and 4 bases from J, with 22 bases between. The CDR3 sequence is CASIPSFVSGGYGYTF. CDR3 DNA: TGTGCCAGCATCCCCTCCTTCGTCTCGGGAGGCTATGGCTACACCTTC.

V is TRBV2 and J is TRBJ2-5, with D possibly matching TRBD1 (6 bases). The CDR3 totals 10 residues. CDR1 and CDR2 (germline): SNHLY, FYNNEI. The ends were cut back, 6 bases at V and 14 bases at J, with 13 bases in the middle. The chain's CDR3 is CASRGAATYF. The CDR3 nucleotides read TGTGCCAGCAGGGGGGCCGCCACTTACTTC.

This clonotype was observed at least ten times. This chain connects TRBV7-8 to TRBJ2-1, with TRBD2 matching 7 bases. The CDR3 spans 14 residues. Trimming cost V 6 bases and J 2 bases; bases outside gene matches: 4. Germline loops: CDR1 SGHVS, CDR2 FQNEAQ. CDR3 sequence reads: CASRRRETYNEQFF. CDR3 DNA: TGTGCCAGCAGGCGGCGGGAGACCTACAATGAGCAGTTCTTC.

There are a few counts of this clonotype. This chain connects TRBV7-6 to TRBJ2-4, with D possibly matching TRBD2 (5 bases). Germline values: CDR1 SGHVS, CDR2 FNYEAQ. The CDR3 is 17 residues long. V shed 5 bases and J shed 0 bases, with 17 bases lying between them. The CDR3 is CASSPPWRSLAKNIQYF. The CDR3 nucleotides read TGTGCCAGCAGCCCCCCCTGGAGGTCACTAGCCAAAAACATTCAGTACTTC. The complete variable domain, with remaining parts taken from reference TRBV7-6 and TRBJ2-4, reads GAGVSQSPRYKVTKRGQDVALRCDPISGHVSLYWYRQALGQGPEFLTYFNYEAQQDKSGLPNDRFSAERPEGSISTLTIQRTEQRDSAMYRCASSPPWRSLAKNIQYFGAGTRLSVL.

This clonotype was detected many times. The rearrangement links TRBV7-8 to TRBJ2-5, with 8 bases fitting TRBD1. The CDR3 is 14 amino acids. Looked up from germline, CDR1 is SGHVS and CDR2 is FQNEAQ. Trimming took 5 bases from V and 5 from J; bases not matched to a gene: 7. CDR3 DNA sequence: TGTGCCAGCAGCCAGGGGGCTGACGAGGAGACCCAGTACTTC. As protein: CASSQGADEETQYF. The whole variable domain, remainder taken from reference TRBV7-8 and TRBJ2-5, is GAGVSQSPRYKVAKRGQDVALRCDPISGHVSLFWYQQALGQGPEFLTYFQNEAQLDKSGLPSDRFFAERPEGSVSTLKIQRTQQEDSAVYLCASSQGADEETQYFGPGTRLLVL.

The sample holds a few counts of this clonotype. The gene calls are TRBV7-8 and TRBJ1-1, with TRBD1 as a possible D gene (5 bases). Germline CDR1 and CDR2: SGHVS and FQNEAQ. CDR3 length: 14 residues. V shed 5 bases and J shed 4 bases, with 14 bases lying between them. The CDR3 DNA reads TGTGCCAGCAGCCCCCAGGGCAGGTTCACTGAAGCTTTCTTT. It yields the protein CASSPQGRFTEAFF.

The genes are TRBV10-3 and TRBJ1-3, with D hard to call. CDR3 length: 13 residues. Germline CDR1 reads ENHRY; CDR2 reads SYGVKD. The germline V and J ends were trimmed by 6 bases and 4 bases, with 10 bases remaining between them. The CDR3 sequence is CAIRKNSGNTIYF. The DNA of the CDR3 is TGTGCCATCAGGAAGAATAGCGGAAACACCATATATTTT.

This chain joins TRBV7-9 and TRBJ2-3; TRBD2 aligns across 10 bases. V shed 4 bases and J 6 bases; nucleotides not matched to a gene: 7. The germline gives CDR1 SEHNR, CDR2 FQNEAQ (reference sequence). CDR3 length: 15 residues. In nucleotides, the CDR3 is TGTGCCAGCAGCTCCGTAGCGGGAGGCGATGATACGCAGTATTTT. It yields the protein CASSSVAGGDDTQYF. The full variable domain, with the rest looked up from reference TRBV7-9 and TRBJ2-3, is DTGVSQNPRHKITKRGQNVTFRCDPISEHNRLYWYRQTLGQGPEFLTYFQNEAQLEKSRLLSDRFSAERPKGSFSTLEIQRTEQGDSAMYLCASSSVAGGDDTQYFGPGTRLTVL.

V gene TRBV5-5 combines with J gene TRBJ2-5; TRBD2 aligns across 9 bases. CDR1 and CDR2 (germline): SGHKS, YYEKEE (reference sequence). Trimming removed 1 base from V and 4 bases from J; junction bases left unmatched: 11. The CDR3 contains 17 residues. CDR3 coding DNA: TGTGCCAGCAGCTTGTTCTGGTCGCGGGAGGGAGGAGAGACCCAGTACTTC. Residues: CASSLFWSREGGETQYF.

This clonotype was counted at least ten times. For the CDR3, the DNA is TGTGCCAGCAGCTTAAGGGTCCCCGGAGATTCACCCCTCCACTTT. Its translation is CASSLRVPGDSPLHF. The J gene is TRBJ1-6, the V gene TRBV7-6, with D uncertain. The V gene lost 2 bases and the J gene lost 8 bases, with 13 bases spanning the gap. Germline lookup yields CDR1 SGHVS and CDR2 FNYEAQ. The CDR3 runs 15 residues.